The TCR beta chain described here comes from a study of blood T cell repertoires in COVID-19. This CDR3 region has 14 residues. V was shortened by 6 bases and J by 1 base, with 12 bases between the two germline ends. Looked up from germline, CDR1 is MNHEY and CDR2 is SVGEGT. Repertoires were generated with immunoSEQ multiplex PCR, while TCRdb's copy carries only in-frame clones and drops some. The repertoire holds about 200,000 clones, with roughly 89% as singletons. The chain has TRBV6-2 or TRBV6-3 and TRBJ2-5; D unclear. Sequenced material: PBMCs or T cells enriched from blood (not recorded which). The sequence was obtained from a woman in her twenties or thirties who had been exposed to COVID-19. Here the CDR3 reads CASSHSPRQETQYF. The CDR3 DNA is TGTGCCAGCAGCCACTCCCCCCGCCAAGAGACCCAGTACTTC.